Listed below are T cell receptor beta chains from one sample, sequenced in a study of shared clonotypes between healthy human individuals. TCRdb keeps only in-frame clones here, not all; method: immunoSEQ multiplex PCR. The sample records about 1 million clones, around four fifths being singletons. Material: memory CD4+ T cells sorted from blood. Source of these receptors: a young man in good health. The CDR3 runs from the conserved cysteine through the conserved F or W. The order of the fields is CDR3 length, V gene, J gene, clone size, D gene, CDR3 DNA, CDR3 protein. A D gene is named only where the DNA matches it firmly. Clone size is given for some rows only: seen once, a few or many times, or a class if the clone is expanded.

len: 12; v_gene: TRBV9; j_gene: TRBJ2-2; abundance: NA; d_gene: NA; CDR3nt: TGTGCCAGCAGCGTCTGGGAGGGGGAGCTGTTTTTT; CDR3aa: CASSVWEGELFF
len: 10; v_gene: TRBV7-9; j_gene: TRBJ2-1; abundance: NA; d_gene: NA; CDR3nt: TGTGCCAGCAGCTACAATGAGCAGTTCTTC; CDR3aa: CASSYNEQFF
len: 15; v_gene: TRBV5-1; j_gene: TRBJ1-2; abundance: NA; d_gene: TRBD1; CDR3nt: TGCGCCAGCAGCGTCAATCGACAGGGGAGGGGAGGCTACACCTTC; CDR3aa: CASSVNRQGRGGYTF
len: 18; v_gene: TRBV5-1; j_gene: TRBJ1-1; abundance: NA; d_gene: NA; CDR3nt: TGCGCCAGCAGCTTGGCGAGTTCGCACAGGCGAACGAACACTGAAGCTTTCTTT; CDR3aa: CASSLASSHRRTNTEAFF
len: 13; v_gene: TRBV5-4; j_gene: TRBJ1-1; abundance: few; d_gene: NA; CDR3nt: TGTGCCAGCAGCCCGACAAGGAACACTGAAGCTTTCTTT; CDR3aa: CASSPTRNTEAFF
len: 12; v_gene: TRBV14; j_gene: TRBJ1-2; abundance: few; d_gene: NA; CDR3nt: TGTGCCAGCAGCCAGGGTCCCGGTGGCTACACCTTC; CDR3aa: CASSQGPGGYTF
len: 15; v_gene: TRBV19; j_gene: TRBJ2-3; abundance: NA; d_gene: TRBD1; CDR3nt: TGTGCCAGTAGTATAGCGAGGGGGCGGACAGATACGCAGTATTTT; CDR3aa: CASSIARGRTDTQYF
len: 13; v_gene: TRBV7-9; j_gene: TRBJ2-7; abundance: NA; d_gene: TRBD1; CDR3nt: TGTGCCATCGGGGCGGACAGGGAGTACGAGCAGTACTTC; CDR3aa: CAIGADREYEQYF
len: 13; v_gene: TRBV14; j_gene: TRBJ2-3; abundance: NA; d_gene: NA; CDR3nt: TGTGCCAGCAGCCAAGTAGCCCGAGGTACGCAGTATTTT; CDR3aa: CASSQVARGTQYF
len: 15; v_gene: TRBV21-1; j_gene: TRBJ2-1; abundance: NA; d_gene: NA; CDR3nt: TGTGCCAGCAGCTCGGCTAGCGGGAAACACAATGAGCAGTTCTTC; CDR3aa: CASSSASGKHNEQFF
len: 11; v_gene: TRBV7-9; j_gene: TRBJ2-1; abundance: few; d_gene: NA; CDR3nt: TGTGCCAGCAGCCAGGACCGTGAGCAGTTCTTC; CDR3aa: CASSQDREQFF
len: 15; v_gene: TRBV7-2; j_gene: TRBJ2-5; abundance: NA; d_gene: TRBD2; CDR3nt: TGTGCCAGCAGCCGGGACTACCTAAGCCAAGAGACCCAGTACTTC; CDR3aa: CASSRDYLSQETQYF
len: 16; v_gene: TRBV5-1; j_gene: TRBJ1-3; abundance: NA; d_gene: NA; CDR3nt: TGCGCCAGCAGCTTGGACCTGTCTGGCTCTGGAAACACCATATATTTT; CDR3aa: CASSLDLSGSGNTIYF
len: 11; v_gene: TRBV6-5; j_gene: TRBJ1-2; abundance: few; d_gene: NA; CDR3nt: TGTGCCAGCAGTCCGGGCACGGGCTACACCTTC; CDR3aa: CASSPGTGYTF
len: 15; v_gene: TRBV6-1; j_gene: TRBJ2-7; abundance: few; d_gene: NA; CDR3nt: TGTGCCAGCAGTGAAGCGGGGTTCGGTGCCTACGAGCAGTACTTC; CDR3aa: CASSEAGFGAYEQYF
len: 15; v_gene: TRBV5-5; j_gene: TRBJ1-6; abundance: NA; d_gene: NA; CDR3nt: TGTGCCAGCAGTCAACAGGCCTCCTATAATTCACCCCTCCACTTT; CDR3aa: CASSQQASYNSPLHF
len: 13; v_gene: TRBV4-2; j_gene: TRBJ2-1; abundance: NA; d_gene: NA; CDR3nt: TGTGCCAGCAGCCAAGATCGGGGGCGTGAGCAGTTCTTC; CDR3aa: CASSQDRGREQFF
len: 15; v_gene: TRBV19; j_gene: TRBJ1-5; abundance: NA; d_gene: NA; CDR3nt: TGTGCCAGTAGGGGAACAGTCCCTAGCAATCAGCCCCAGCATTTT; CDR3aa: CASRGTVPSNQPQHF
len: 14; v_gene: TRBV11-2; j_gene: TRBJ2-2; abundance: NA; d_gene: NA; CDR3nt: TGTGCCAGCAGCCTAGGGGGGGACACCGGGGAGCTGTTTTTT; CDR3aa: CASSLGGDTGELFF
len: 14; v_gene: TRBV19; j_gene: TRBJ1-1; abundance: NA; d_gene: NA; CDR3nt: TGTGCCAGTACTCCGGGCCGAGGTAACACTGAAGCTTTCTTT; CDR3aa: CASTPGRGNTEAFF
len: 13; v_gene: TRBV18; j_gene: TRBJ2-7; abundance: NA; d_gene: NA; CDR3nt: TGTGCCAGCTCACTCAGCGGTACCTACGAGCAGTACTTC; CDR3aa: CASSLSGTYEQYF
len: 12; v_gene: TRBV6-1; j_gene: TRBJ2-4; abundance: NA; d_gene: NA; CDR3nt: TGTGCCAGCAGGGGACATAGCAACATTCAGTACTTC; CDR3aa: CASRGHSNIQYF
len: 14; v_gene: TRBV5-1; j_gene: TRBJ1-1; abundance: few; d_gene: TRBD1; CDR3nt: TGCGCCAGCAGTATAACAGGGGTCGCCACTGAAGCTTTCTTT; CDR3aa: CASSITGVATEAFF
len: 13; v_gene: TRBV7-9; j_gene: TRBJ1-2; abundance: NA; d_gene: NA; CDR3nt: TGTGCCAGCAGCCTCATTTCTAACTATGGCTACACCTTC; CDR3aa: CASSLISNYGYTF
len: 16; v_gene: TRBV28; j_gene: TRBJ2-7; abundance: NA; d_gene: TRBD1; CDR3nt: TGTGCCAGCAGTACTTCCGGGACAGGGTACTCCTACGAGCAGTACTTC; CDR3aa: CASSTSGTGYSYEQYF
len: 14; v_gene: TRBV5-6; j_gene: TRBJ2-3; abundance: NA; d_gene: NA; CDR3nt: TGTGCCAGCAGCTTGGGCGGATTCACAGATACGCAGTATTTT; CDR3aa: CASSLGGFTDTQYF
len: 12; v_gene: TRBV6-5; j_gene: TRBJ1-2; abundance: once; d_gene: NA; CDR3nt: TGTGCCAGCAGTTTGGACAGTTATGGCTACACCTTC; CDR3aa: CASSLDSYGYTF
len: 13; v_gene: TRBV18; j_gene: TRBJ1-1; abundance: NA; d_gene: TRBD1; CDR3nt: TGTGCCAGCTCAAAACAGGGGGCCACTGAAGCTTTCTTT; CDR3aa: CASSKQGATEAFF
len: 14; v_gene: TRBV5-1; j_gene: TRBJ1-4; abundance: NA; d_gene: TRBD1; CDR3nt: TGCGCCAGCAGCTTGGGACAGGGAAGGGAAAAACTGTTTTTT; CDR3aa: CASSLGQGREKLFF
len: 15; v_gene: TRBV11-2; j_gene: TRBJ2-5; abundance: NA; d_gene: NA; CDR3nt: TGTGCCAGCAGCTTATCGGGGAGAGGTCCGGGGACCCAGTACTTC; CDR3aa: CASSLSGRGPGTQYF
len: 12; v_gene: TRBV10-3; j_gene: TRBJ2-3; abundance: few; d_gene: NA; CDR3nt: TGTGCCATCGGGGGCCGACGGGATACGCAGTATTTT; CDR3aa: CAIGGRRDTQYF
len: 16; v_gene: TRBV5-1; j_gene: TRBJ2-7; abundance: NA; d_gene: TRBD1; CDR3nt: TGCGCCAGCAGCTGGACCTCCGGGACAGGTGTAGACGAGCAGTACTTC; CDR3aa: CASSWTSGTGVDEQYF
len: 15; v_gene: TRBV30; j_gene: TRBJ2-5; abundance: NA; d_gene: TRBD2; CDR3nt: TGTGCCTGGAGTGAGACTAGCGGGGGGCGGGAGACCCAGTACTTC; CDR3aa: CAWSETSGGRETQYF
len: 15; v_gene: TRBV5-5; j_gene: TRBJ1-5; abundance: few; d_gene: NA; CDR3nt: TGTGCCAGCAGCTGGGACACCTTTAGCAATCAGCCCCAGCATTTT; CDR3aa: CASSWDTFSNQPQHF
len: 14; v_gene: TRBV7-8; j_gene: TRBJ2-5; abundance: once; d_gene: TRBD1; CDR3nt: TGTGCCAGCAGCCTTTCAGGGGGCTGGGAGACCCAGTACTTC; CDR3aa: CASSLSGGWETQYF
len: 14; v_gene: TRBV6-1; j_gene: TRBJ2-5; abundance: many; d_gene: NA; CDR3nt: TGTGCCAGCAGTGAGGGAGGATTTCAAGAGACCCAGTACTTC; CDR3aa: CASSEGGFQETQYF
len: 13; v_gene: TRBV19; j_gene: TRBJ1-2; abundance: once; d_gene: NA; CDR3nt: TGTGCCAGTAGCAACCCAGGGGTTGAAGGCTACACCTTC; CDR3aa: CASSNPGVEGYTF
len: 18; v_gene: TRBV4-1; j_gene: TRBJ2-1; abundance: NA; d_gene: TRBD2; CDR3nt: TGCGCCAGCAGCCCACGCCTAGCGGGAGGGCCCTCCTACAATGAGCAGTTCTTC; CDR3aa: CASSPRLAGGPSYNEQFF
len: 11; v_gene: TRBV27; j_gene: TRBJ2-2; abundance: NA; d_gene: NA; CDR3nt: TGTGCCGCAATGGGCCGGCGGGAGCTGTTTTTT; CDR3aa: CAAMGRRELFF
len: 13; v_gene: TRBV27; j_gene: TRBJ1-5; abundance: NA; d_gene: NA; CDR3nt: TGTGCCAGCAGTTTGGGCAGGGGTCAGCCCCAGCATTTT; CDR3aa: CASSLGRGQPQHF
len: 14; v_gene: TRBV19; j_gene: TRBJ2-7; abundance: few; d_gene: TRBD1; CDR3nt: TGTGCCAGTAGCTCCCAGGGGGCCGGGTACGAGCAGTACTTC; CDR3aa: CASSSQGAGYEQYF
len: 12; v_gene: TRBV5-6; j_gene: TRBJ2-7; abundance: NA; d_gene: NA; CDR3nt: TGTGCCAGCAGCTTGTCTAGCCACGAGCAGTACTTC; CDR3aa: CASSLSSHEQYF
len: 12; v_gene: TRBV30; j_gene: TRBJ1-5; abundance: NA; d_gene: NA; CDR3nt: TGTGCCTGGAGCAGGAGCAATCAGCCCCAGCATTTT; CDR3aa: CAWSRSNQPQHF
len: 15; v_gene: TRBV19; j_gene: TRBJ2-7; abundance: NA; d_gene: TRBD1; CDR3nt: TGTGCCAGTAGTATCCAGACAGGGGCAATCTACGAGCAGTACTTC; CDR3aa: CASSIQTGAIYEQYF
len: 12; v_gene: TRBV6-5; j_gene: TRBJ1-2; abundance: NA; d_gene: NA; CDR3nt: TGTGCCAGCAGTTCTGAGGTGGGCGGCTACACCTTC; CDR3aa: CASSSEVGGYTF
len: 17; v_gene: TRBV29-1; j_gene: TRBJ2-5; abundance: NA; d_gene: TRBD1; CDR3nt: TGCAGCGTCGCCACAGGGGGCGCGCGACTATTAGGGGGTGAGCAGTACTTC; CDR3aa: CSVATGGARLLGGEQYF
len: 15; v_gene: TRBV5-1; j_gene: TRBJ2-5; abundance: NA; d_gene: TRBD1; CDR3nt: TGCGCCAGCAGCTTGGATGAGGACAGGAGAAAGACCCAGTACTTC; CDR3aa: CASSLDEDRRKTQYF
len: 17; v_gene: TRBV18; j_gene: TRBJ1-3; abundance: NA; d_gene: NA; CDR3nt: TGTGCCAGCTCACCACCGAGCGGACGGTCCTCTGGAAACACCATATATTTT; CDR3aa: CASSPPSGRSSGNTIYF
len: 16; v_gene: TRBV9; j_gene: TRBJ2-3; abundance: once; d_gene: NA; CDR3nt: TGTGCCAGCAGCTCGGGAGAGGGCAGGGTCGCAGATACGCAGTATTTT; CDR3aa: CASSSGEGRVADTQYF
len: 12; v_gene: TRBV18; j_gene: TRBJ2-5; abundance: NA; d_gene: NA; CDR3nt: TGTGCCAGCGCCCAGGAGGGCGAGACCCAGTACTTC; CDR3aa: CASAQEGETQYF
len: 16; v_gene: TRBV6-1; j_gene: TRBJ2-2; abundance: NA; d_gene: TRBD2; CDR3nt: TGTGCCAGCAGTGGCAGCGGGAGGTCGAACACCGGGGAGCTGTTTTTT; CDR3aa: CASSGSGRSNTGELFF
len: 13; v_gene: TRBV23-1; j_gene: TRBJ1-1; abundance: NA; d_gene: NA; CDR3nt: TGCGCCAGCAGGGGGACACCTACGGGTGAAGCTTTCTTT; CDR3aa: CASRGTPTGEAFF
len: 15; v_gene: TRBV5-1; j_gene: TRBJ1-1; abundance: NA; d_gene: NA; CDR3nt: TGCGCCAGCAGCTTGACGGAAGCCATGAACACTGAAGCTTTCTTT; CDR3aa: CASSLTEAMNTEAFF
len: 14; v_gene: TRBV6-1; j_gene: TRBJ2-7; abundance: few; d_gene: NA; CDR3nt: TGTGCCAGCCCCCGCCCTGTTCCCAGCTACGAGCAGTACTTC; CDR3aa: CASPRPVPSYEQYF
len: 15; v_gene: TRBV11-2; j_gene: TRBJ2-7; abundance: NA; d_gene: TRBD2; CDR3nt: TGTGCCAGCAGCCCTAGCGGGAGCAGGGCCGACGAGCAGTACTTC; CDR3aa: CASSPSGSRADEQYF